These T cell receptor beta chains were read from a single sample in a study of blood T cell repertoires in COVID-19. TCRdb's copy holds only in-frame clones and misses some; the assay was immunoSEQ multiplex PCR. The table records roughly 27,000 clones, over 70% of them present only once. The sequenced material came from peripheral blood. Source of these receptors: a woman in her sixties or seventies with acute or convalescent COVID-19. CDR3s include the opening cysteine and the closing phenylalanine or tryptophan. The D gene is left open where the match is weak. Expanded clones get a size class; other rows say once, few or many, or leave the size out.

v_call	clone_size	cdr3_length	j_call	d_call	cdr3_aa	cdr3_nt
TRBV5-4	NA	15	TRBJ1-2	TRBD1	CASSLVGDRVYGYTF	TGTGCCAGCAGCTTGGTGGGGGACAGGGTTTATGGCTACACCTTC
TRBV6-2/TRBV6-3	NA	14	TRBJ1-1	TRBD1	CASSYLDRGSEAFF	TGTGCCAGCAGTTACCTCGACAGGGGAAGTGAAGCTTTCTTT
TRBV7-2	NA	15	TRBJ2-7	TRBD2	CASTHGGGGSYEQYF	TGTGCCAGCACCCACGGTGGGGGGGGCTCCTACGAGCAGTACTTC
TRBV28	NA	16	TRBJ2-7	TRBD1	CASSLGGQGNPYEQYF	TGTGCCAGCAGTTTAGGGGGACAGGGAAACCCCTACGAGCAGTACTTC
TRBV9	NA	15	TRBJ2-5	TRBD2	CASSRGGGAGETQYF	TGTGCCAGCAGTCGCGGCGGGGGGGCCGGGGAGACCCAGTACTTC
TRBV28	NA	15	TRBJ2-1	NA	CASPGTLGGDNEQFF	TGTGCCAGCCCCGGGACGCTAGGAGGGGACAATGAGCAGTTCTTC
TRBV27	NA	13	TRBJ2-7	NA	CASTRRGSHEQYF	TGTGCCAGCACCCGTCGGGGGTCCCACGAGCAGTACTTC
TRBV30	few	13	TRBJ1-2	TRBD1	CAWSVQTGYGYTF	TGTGCCTGGAGTGTACAGACAGGGTATGGCTACACCTTC
TRBV3-1/TRBV3-2	NA	13	TRBJ2-5	TRBD2	CASREAGAETQYF	TGTGCCAGCAGGGAGGCGGGAGCAGAGACCCAGTACTTC
TRBV2	NA	15	TRBJ2-5	TRBD1	CASKRGQGDQETQYF	TGTGCCAGCAAAAGGGGACAGGGAGATCAAGAGACCCAGTACTTC
TRBV9	NA	15	TRBJ2-1	TRBD2	CASSVRTSGSHEQFF	TGTGCCAGCAGCGTTCGGACTAGCGGGAGCCATGAGCAGTTCTTC
TRBV6-5	once	14	TRBJ1-2	TRBD1	CASSYGQGVYGYTF	TGTGCCAGCAGTTACGGACAGGGAGTATATGGCTACACCTTC
TRBV29-1	NA	13	TRBJ1-1	TRBD1	CSALTTGRTEAFF	TGCAGCGCTCTAACGACAGGGAGGACTGAAGCTTTCTTT
TRBV5-4	few	13	TRBJ2-1	TRBD2	CASSRTSGVEQFF	TGTGCCAGCAGTAGGACTAGCGGGGTTGAGCAGTTCTTC
TRBV29-1	NA	15	TRBJ2-3	NA	CSVEDPGLGTDTQYF	TGCAGCGTTGAAGACCCAGGGCTTGGCACAGATACGCAGTATTTT
TRBV7-3	NA	15	TRBJ2-7	TRBD1	CASSLEAGGTYEQYF	TGTGCCAGCAGCCTAGAGGCAGGGGGTACCTACGAGCAGTACTTC
TRBV6-2/TRBV6-3	NA	14	TRBJ2-1	TRBD2	CASSYEGLAAEQFF	TGTGCCAGCAGTTACGAGGGACTAGCCGCTGAGCAGTTCTTC
TRBV7-3	once	15	TRBJ2-1	TRBD1	CASSRQGEGYNEQFF	TGTGCCAGCAGTCGACAGGGAGAAGGTTACAATGAGCAGTTCTTC